This entry concerns a single T cell receptor beta chain. Germline trimming cut 0 bases from V and 0 bases from J; bases unmatched to any gene: 8. Germline V gene sequence: CDR1 SNHLY, CDR2 FYNNEI. CDR3 length: 18 amino acids. The source of the sample is a study of T cell changes during pregnancy in multiple sclerosis. Profiled with immunoSEQ multiplex PCR; TCRdb holds only in-frame clones, not every one. Here the sample spans 36,000 or so clones, more than 75% being singletons. The source was CD4+ T cells from peripheral blood mononuclear cells, collected in the first trimester of pregnancy. The rearrangement links TRBV2 to TRBJ1-3, with 7 nucleotides matching TRBD1. The receptor comes from a female donor with multiple sclerosis, enrolled in a pregnancy study. The CDR3 loop is CASSEALGQDTSGNTIYF. CDR3 DNA: TGTGCCAGCAGTGAAGCGCTAGGACAGGATACCTCTGGAAACACCATATATTTT. Full variable domain (missing parts from reference TRBV2 and TRBJ1-3): EPEVTQTPSHQVTQMGQEVILRCVPISNHLYFYWYRQILGQKVEFLVSFYNNEISEKSEIFDDQFSVERPDGSNFTLKIRSTKLEDSAMYFCASSEALGQDTSGNTIYFGEGSWLTVV.